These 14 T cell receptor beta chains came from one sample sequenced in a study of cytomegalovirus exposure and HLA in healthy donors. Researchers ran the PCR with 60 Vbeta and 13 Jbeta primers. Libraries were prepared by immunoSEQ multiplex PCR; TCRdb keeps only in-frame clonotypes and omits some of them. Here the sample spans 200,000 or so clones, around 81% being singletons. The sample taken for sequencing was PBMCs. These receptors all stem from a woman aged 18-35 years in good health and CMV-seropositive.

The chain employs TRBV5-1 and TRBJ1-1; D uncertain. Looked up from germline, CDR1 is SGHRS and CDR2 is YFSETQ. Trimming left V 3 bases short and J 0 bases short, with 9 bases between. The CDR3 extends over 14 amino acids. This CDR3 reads CASSWTEMNTEAFF. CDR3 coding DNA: TGCGCCAGCAGCTGGACTGAGATGAACACTGAAGCTTTCTTT.

CDR3 loop: CASSPRGLYSPLHF. The CDR3 DNA reads TGTGCCAGCAGTCCCAGGGGGTTGTATTCACCCCTCCACTTT. This chain uses TRBV27 with TRBJ1-6; TRBD1 matches at 7 bases. Trimming at V came to 5 bases and at J to 8 bases, leaving 6 bases not matched to a gene. Germline-derived CDR1 and CDR2 are MNHEY and SMNVEV (reference sequence). CDR3 length: 14 residues.

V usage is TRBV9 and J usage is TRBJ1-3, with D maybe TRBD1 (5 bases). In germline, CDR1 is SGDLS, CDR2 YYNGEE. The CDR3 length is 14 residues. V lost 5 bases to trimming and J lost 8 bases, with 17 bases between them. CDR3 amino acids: CASRQHSGGDTIYF. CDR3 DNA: TGTGCCAGCAGACAACACAGCGGAGGGGACACCATATATTTT.

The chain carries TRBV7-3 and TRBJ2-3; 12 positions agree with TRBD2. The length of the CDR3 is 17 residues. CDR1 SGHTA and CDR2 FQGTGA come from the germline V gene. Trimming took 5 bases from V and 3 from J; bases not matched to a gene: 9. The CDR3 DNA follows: TGTGCCAGCAGCGTCTCTAGCGGGGGGGCCGGGACAGATACGCAGTATTTT. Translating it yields CASSVSSGGAGTDTQYF. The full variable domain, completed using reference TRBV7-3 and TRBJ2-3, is GAGVSQTPSNKVTEKGKYVELRCDPISGHTALYWYRQSLGQGPEFLIYFQGTGAADDSGLPNDRFFAVRPEGSVSTLKIQRTERGDSAVYLCASSVSSGGAGTDTQYFGPGTRLTVL.

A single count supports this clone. Written as DNA, the CDR3 is TGTGCCAGCAGCCAAGACAGGGGATTCACCGGGGAGCTGTTTTTT. Translated, it gives CASSQDRGFTGELFF. The rearrangement links TRBV4-2 to TRBJ2-2; D possibly corresponds to TRBD1 (6 bases). This CDR3 spans 15 amino acids. Trimming shortened V by 0 bases and J by 4 bases, and 9 bases separated the two germline ends. Germline V gene sequence: CDR1 LGHNA, CDR2 YNFKEQ.

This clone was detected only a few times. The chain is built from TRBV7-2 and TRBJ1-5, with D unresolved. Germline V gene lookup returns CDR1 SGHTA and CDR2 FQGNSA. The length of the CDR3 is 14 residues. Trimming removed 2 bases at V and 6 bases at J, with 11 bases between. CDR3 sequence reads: CASSLMREGQPQHF. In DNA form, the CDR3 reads TGTGCCAGCAGCTTAATGAGGGAAGGTCAGCCCCAGCATTTT. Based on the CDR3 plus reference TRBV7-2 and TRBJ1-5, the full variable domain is GAGVSQSPSNKVTEKGKDVELRCDPISGHTALYWYRQSLGQGLEFLIYFQGNSAPDKSGLPSDRFSAERTGGSVSTLTIQRTQQEDSAVYLCASSLMREGQPQHFGDGTRLSIL.

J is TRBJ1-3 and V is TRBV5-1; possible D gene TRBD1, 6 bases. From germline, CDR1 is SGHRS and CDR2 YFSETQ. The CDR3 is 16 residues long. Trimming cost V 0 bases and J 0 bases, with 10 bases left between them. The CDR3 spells CASSLGLGGSGNTIYF. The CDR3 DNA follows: TGCGCCAGCAGCTTGGGCTTAGGGGGCTCTGGAAACACCATATATTTT.

CDR3 bases: TGTGCCAGCTCACCACAAGGGGCTGGAAACACCATATATTTT. Amino acid sequence: CASSPQGAGNTIYF. V gene TRBV18 combines with J gene TRBJ1-3; D is perhaps TRBD1 (5 bases). Germline CDR1 and CDR2: KGHSH and LQKENI. There are 14 residues in the CDR3. Trimming removed 1 base at V and 2 bases at J, with 6 bases between.

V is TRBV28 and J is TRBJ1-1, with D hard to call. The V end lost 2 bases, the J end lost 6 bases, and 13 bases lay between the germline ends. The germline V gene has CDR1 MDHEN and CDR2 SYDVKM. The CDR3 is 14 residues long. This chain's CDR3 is CASSLIHVIAEAFF. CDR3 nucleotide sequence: TGTGCCAGCAGTTTAATTCATGTTATAGCTGAAGCTTTCTTT.

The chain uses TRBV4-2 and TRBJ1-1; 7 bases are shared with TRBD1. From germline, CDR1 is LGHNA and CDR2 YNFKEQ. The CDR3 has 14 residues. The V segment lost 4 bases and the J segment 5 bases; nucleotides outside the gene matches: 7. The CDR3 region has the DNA TGTGCCAGCAGCCGAGACAGGGTGGGAACTGAAGCTTTCTTT. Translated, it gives CASSRDRVGTEAFF.

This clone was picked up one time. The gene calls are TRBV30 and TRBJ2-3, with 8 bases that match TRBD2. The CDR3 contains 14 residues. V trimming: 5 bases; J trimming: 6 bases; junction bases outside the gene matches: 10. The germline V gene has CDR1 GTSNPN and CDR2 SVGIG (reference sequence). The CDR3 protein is CAWEGGGGLDTQYF. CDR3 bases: TGTGCCTGGGAGGGGGGCGGGGGGCTGGATACGCAGTATTTT.

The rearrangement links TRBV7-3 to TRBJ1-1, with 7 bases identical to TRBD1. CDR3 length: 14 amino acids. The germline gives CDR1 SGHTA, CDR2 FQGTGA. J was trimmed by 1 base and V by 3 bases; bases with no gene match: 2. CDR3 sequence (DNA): TGTGCCAGCAGCTTGACAGGGCAGAACACTGAAGCTTTCTTT. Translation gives CASSLTGQNTEAFF.

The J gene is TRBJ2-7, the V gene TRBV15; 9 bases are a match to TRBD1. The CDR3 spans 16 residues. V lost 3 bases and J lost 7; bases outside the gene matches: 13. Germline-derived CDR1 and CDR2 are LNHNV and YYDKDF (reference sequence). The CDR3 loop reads CATSSTLGQGLWEQYF. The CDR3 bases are TGTGCCACCAGCAGCACTTTGGGACAGGGACTATGGGAGCAGTACTTC.

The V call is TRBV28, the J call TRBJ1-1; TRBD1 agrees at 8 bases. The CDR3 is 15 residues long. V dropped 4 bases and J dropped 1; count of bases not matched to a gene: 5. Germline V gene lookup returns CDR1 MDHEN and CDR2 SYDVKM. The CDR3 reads CASSSEDRANTEAFF. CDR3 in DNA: TGTGCCAGCAGTTCAGAGGACAGGGCGAACACTGAAGCTTTCTTT.